The text below deals with one TCR beta chain. Its antigen is not identified. These data are taken from a study of CD8 T cells in ankylosing spondylitis. Study-wide results and caveats: Apparently characteristic of ankylosing spondylitis blood was a TCR beta motif (about 8 highly homologous variants).

The length of the CDR3 is 14 residues. Trimming took off 5 bases at V and 0 bases at J, with 11 bases between the two ends. CDR1 and CDR2 (germline): DFQATT, SNEGSKA (reference sequence). One entry per CDR3 protein, called by TCRdb with MiXCR from the 5' RACE reads. The table lists roughly 450,000 distinct CDR3 sequences, 25% to 30% of them singletons. The rearrangement joins TRBV20-1 to TRBJ2-1; D may be TRBD2 (6 bases). Sequenced sample: blood, either unsorted or a sorted T cell fraction (not recorded which). The sequence was collected from a male donor with ankylosing spondylitis. The CDR3: CSAWVAVSYNEQFF. The CDR3 bases are TGCAGTGCTTGGGTAGCGGTCTCCTACAATGAGCAGTTCTTC.